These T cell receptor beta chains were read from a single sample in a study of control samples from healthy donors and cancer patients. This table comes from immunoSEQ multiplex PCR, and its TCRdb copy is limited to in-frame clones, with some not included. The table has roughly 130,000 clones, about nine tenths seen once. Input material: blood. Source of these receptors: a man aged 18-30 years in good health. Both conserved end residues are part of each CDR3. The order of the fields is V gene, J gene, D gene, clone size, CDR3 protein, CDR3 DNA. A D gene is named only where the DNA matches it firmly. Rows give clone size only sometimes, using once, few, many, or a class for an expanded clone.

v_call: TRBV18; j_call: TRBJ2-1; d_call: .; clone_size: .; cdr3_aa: CASSPVYVKDRGSYNEQFF; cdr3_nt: TGTGCCAGCTCACCGGTTTATGTCAAGGATCGGGGTTCCTACAATGAGCAGTTCTTC
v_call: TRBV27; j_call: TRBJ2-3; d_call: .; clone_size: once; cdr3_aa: CASSRFSVSDTQYF; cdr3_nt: TGTGCCAGCAGTCGCTTCTCAGTTTCAGATACGCAGTATTTT
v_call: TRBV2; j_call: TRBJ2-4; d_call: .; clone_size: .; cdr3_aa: CASSEMGRNSQNIQYF; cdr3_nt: TGTGCCAGCAGTGAAATGGGCAGAAACAGCCAAAACATTCAGTACTTC
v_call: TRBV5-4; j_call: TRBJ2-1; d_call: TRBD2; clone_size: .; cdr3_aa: CASSLGTSAVSNEQFF; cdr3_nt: TGTGCCAGCAGCTTGGGGACTAGCGCTGTTTCCAATGAGCAGTTCTTC
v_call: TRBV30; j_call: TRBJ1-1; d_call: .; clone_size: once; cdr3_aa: CAWDGLNTEAFF; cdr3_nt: TGTGCCTGGGACGGCCTGAACACTGAAGCTTTCTTT
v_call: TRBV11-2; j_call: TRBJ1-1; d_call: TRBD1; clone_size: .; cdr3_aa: CASSRSTGGQGEAFF; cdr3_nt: TGTGCCAGCAGCCGAAGTACAGGGGGCCAGGGTGAAGCTTTCTTT
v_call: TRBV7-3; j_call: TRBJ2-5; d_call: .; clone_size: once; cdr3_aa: CASSYSKETQYF; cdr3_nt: TGTGCCAGCAGTTACTCGAAAGAGACCCAGTACTTC
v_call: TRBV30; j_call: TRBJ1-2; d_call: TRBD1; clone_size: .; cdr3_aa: CAWSLIPQGSDGYTF; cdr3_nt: TGTGCCTGGAGCCTCATCCCACAGGGGAGTGATGGCTACACCTTC
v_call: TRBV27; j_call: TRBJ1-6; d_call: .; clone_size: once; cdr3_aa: CASSLSAPHKSSYNSPLHF; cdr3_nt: TGTGCCAGCAGTTTATCGGCCCCACACAAAAGCTCCTATAATTCACCCCTCCACTTT
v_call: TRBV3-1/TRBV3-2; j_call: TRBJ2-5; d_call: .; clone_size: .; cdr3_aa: CASSPTPIQDFWETQYF; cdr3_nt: TGTGCCAGCAGCCCTACCCCGATACAGGATTTTTGGGAGACCCAGTACTTC
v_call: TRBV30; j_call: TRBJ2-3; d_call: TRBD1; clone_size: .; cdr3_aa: CAWSGTGSADTQYF; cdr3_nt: TGTGCCTGGAGCGGGACAGGGAGTGCAGATACGCAGTATTTT
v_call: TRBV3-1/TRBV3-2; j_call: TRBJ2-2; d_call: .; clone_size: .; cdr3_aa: CASNRDITGELFF; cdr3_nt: TGTGCCAGCAACCGGGACATCACCGGGGAGCTGTTTTTT
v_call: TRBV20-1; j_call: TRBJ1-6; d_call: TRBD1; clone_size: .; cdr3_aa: CSASPLTGGADSPLHF; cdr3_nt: TGCAGTGCTAGTCCCTTGACAGGGGGCGCGGATTCACCCCTCCACTTT
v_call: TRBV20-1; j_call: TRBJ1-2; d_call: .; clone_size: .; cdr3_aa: CSASGRGAANYGYTF; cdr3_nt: TGCAGTGCTAGTGGCAGGGGAGCTGCTAACTATGGCTACACCTTC
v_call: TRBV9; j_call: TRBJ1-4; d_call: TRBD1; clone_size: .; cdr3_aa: CASSPGGGVGEKLFF; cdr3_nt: TGTGCCAGCAGCCCAGGAGGGGGCGTCGGTGAAAAACTGTTTTTT
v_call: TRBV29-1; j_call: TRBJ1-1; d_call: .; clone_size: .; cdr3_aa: CSVYRVKNTEAFF; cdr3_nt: TGCAGCGTTTACAGGGTTAAGAACACTGAAGCTTTCTTT
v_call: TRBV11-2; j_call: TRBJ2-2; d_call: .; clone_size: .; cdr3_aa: CASSLGRLGITGELFF; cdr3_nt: TGTGCCAGCAGCTTAGGGAGACTAGGCATTACCGGGGAGCTGTTTTTT
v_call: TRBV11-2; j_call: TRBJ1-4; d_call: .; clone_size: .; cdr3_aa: CASSLGTTSLEDEKLFF; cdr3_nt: TGTGCCAGCAGCTTAGGTACGACGTCGCTGGAGGATGAAAAACTGTTTTTT
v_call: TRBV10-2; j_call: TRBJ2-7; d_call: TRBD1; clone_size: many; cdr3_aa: CASSHSGTGGTLLTYEQYF; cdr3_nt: TGCGCCAGCAGCCATTCCGGGACAGGGGGCACACTCCTTACCTACGAGCAGTACTTC
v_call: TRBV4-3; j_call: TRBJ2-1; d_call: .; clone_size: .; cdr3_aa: CASSQEGYSYNEQFF; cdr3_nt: TGCGCCAGCAGCCAAGAGGGCTACTCCTACAATGAGCAGTTCTTC
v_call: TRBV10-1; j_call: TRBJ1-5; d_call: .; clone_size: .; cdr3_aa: CASRRSSVDYSNQPQHF; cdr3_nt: TGCGCCAGCCGGCGTAGTTCCGTTGATTATAGCAATCAGCCCCAGCATTTT
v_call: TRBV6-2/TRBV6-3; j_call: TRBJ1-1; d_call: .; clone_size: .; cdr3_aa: CASSYPATEAFF; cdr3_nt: TGTGCCAGCAGTTACCCGGCCACTGAAGCTTTCTTT
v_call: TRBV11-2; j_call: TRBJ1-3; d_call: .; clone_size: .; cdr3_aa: CASSLAGGNTIYF; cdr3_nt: TGTGCCAGCAGCTTAGCAGGGGGAAACACCATATATTTT
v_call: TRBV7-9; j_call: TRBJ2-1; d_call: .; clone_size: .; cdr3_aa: CASSLKIRGGGGNNEQFF; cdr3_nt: TGTGCCAGCAGCTTAAAAATTCGCGGCGGTGGCGGCAACAATGAGCAGTTCTTC